The rows below give T cell receptor beta chains drawn from one sample of a study of T cells in Graves' hyperthyroidism and ophthalmopathy. TCRdb recomputed calls from the multiplex PCR reads with MiXCR, one row per CDR3 protein. This sample has around 600,000 distinct CDR3 sequences, with 13% to 15% found just once. Sequenced input: blood. The receptors here all came from a woman between 18 and 29 years old with Graves' ophthalmopathy. The CDR3 runs from the conserved cysteine through the conserved F or W. The order of the fields is J gene, D gene, clone size, V gene, CDR3 protein, CDR3 DNA. D genes are given only for firm matches. For some rows the clone size is stated as once, few or many, or as a class when expanded; others skip it.

j_call: TRBJ1-2
d_call: TRBD1
clone_size: few
v_call: TRBV10-3
cdr3_aa: CAISESTPDRGWYGYTF
cdr3_nt: TGTGCCATCAGTGAGTCGACCCCGGACAGGGGTTGGTATGGCTACACCTTC

j_call: TRBJ2-1
d_call: TRBD2
clone_size: many
v_call: TRBV7-3
cdr3_aa: CASSLTDSGNGNEQFF
cdr3_nt: TGTGCCAGCAGCTTAACCGATAGCGGGAATGGGAATGAGCAGTTCTTC

j_call: TRBJ1-5
d_call: -
clone_size: once
v_call: TRBV10-1
cdr3_aa: CASSSLHRQDLPQHF
cdr3_nt: TGCGCCAGCAGTTCCCTACATCGACAGGATCTTCCCCAGCATTTT

j_call: TRBJ2-5
d_call: -
clone_size: many
v_call: TRBV11-2
cdr3_aa: CASSPSRVAETQYF
cdr3_nt: TGTGCCAGCAGCCCCTCCAGAGTCGCAGAGACCCAGTACTTC

j_call: TRBJ2-1
d_call: -
clone_size: many
v_call: TRBV6-2/TRBV6-3
cdr3_aa: CASSFVGVYNEQFF
cdr3_nt: TGTGCCAGCAGCTTTGTTGGCGTCTACAATGAGCAGTTCTTC

j_call: TRBJ2-7
d_call: TRBD2
clone_size: few
v_call: TRBV28
cdr3_aa: CASSGGTIYEQYF
cdr3_nt: TGTGCCAGCAGTGGCGGGACTATCTACGAGCAGTACTTC

j_call: TRBJ2-7
d_call: -
clone_size: many
v_call: TRBV20-1
cdr3_aa: CSARSGREQYF
cdr3_nt: TGCAGTGCTAGATCGGGTAGGGAGCAGTACTTC

j_call: TRBJ1-1
d_call: -
clone_size: many
v_call: TRBV9
cdr3_aa: CASSAQGVGTEAFF
cdr3_nt: TGTGCCAGCAGCGCGCAGGGCGTGGGCACTGAAGCTTTCTTT

j_call: TRBJ1-1
d_call: -
clone_size: many
v_call: TRBV5-6
cdr3_aa: CASSLGFGTEAFF
cdr3_nt: TGTGCCAGCAGCTTGGGGTTTGGCACTGAAGCTTTCTTT

j_call: TRBJ1-1
d_call: -
clone_size: many
v_call: TRBV5-8
cdr3_aa: CASSLEQGLTEAFF
cdr3_nt: TGTGCCAGCAGCTTGGAACAGGGTCTCACTGAAGCTTTCTTT

j_call: TRBJ2-3
d_call: -
clone_size: few
v_call: TRBV6-2/TRBV6-3
cdr3_aa: CASSWFFTDTQYF
cdr3_nt: TGTGCCAGCAGTTGGTTTTTCACAGATACGCAGTATTTT

j_call: TRBJ2-3
d_call: TRBD1
clone_size: few
v_call: TRBV5-8
cdr3_aa: CASSQGTEDTQYF
cdr3_nt: TGTGCCAGCAGCCAGGGGACAGAAGATACGCAGTATTTT

j_call: TRBJ2-7
d_call: -
clone_size: -
v_call: TRBV12-3/TRBV12-4
cdr3_aa: CASSRSVAASAYEQYF
cdr3_nt: TGTGCCAGCAGTCGGAGCGTAGCGGCGTCGGCCTACGAGCAGTACTTC

j_call: TRBJ1-1
d_call: -
clone_size: many
v_call: TRBV6-1
cdr3_aa: CASRTWAALNTEAFF
cdr3_nt: TGTGCCAGCAGAACCTGGGCAGCTCTGAACACTGAAGCTTTCTTT

j_call: TRBJ2-1
d_call: TRBD1
clone_size: many
v_call: TRBV7-9
cdr3_aa: CASSPGQGFNEQFF
cdr3_nt: TGTGCCAGCAGCCCGGGACAGGGTTTCAATGAGCAGTTCTTC

j_call: TRBJ1-5
d_call: -
clone_size: many
v_call: TRBV2
cdr3_aa: CASSGKGNQPQHF
cdr3_nt: TGTGCCAGCAGTGGTAAGGGGAATCAGCCCCAGCATTTT

j_call: TRBJ2-7
d_call: TRBD1
clone_size: -
v_call: TRBV14
cdr3_aa: CASSGGKVNEQYF
cdr3_nt: TGTGCCAGTTCAGGGGGCAAAGTTAACGAGCAGTACTTC

j_call: TRBJ2-7
d_call: TRBD2
clone_size: -
v_call: TRBV7-9
cdr3_aa: CASSLVGLATYEQYF
cdr3_nt: TGTGCCAGCAGCTTAGTTGGACTAGCGACGTACGAGCAGTACTTC

j_call: TRBJ2-1
d_call: TRBD1
clone_size: many
v_call: TRBV13
cdr3_aa: CASSLTGVVDEQFF
cdr3_nt: TGTGCCAGCAGCTTAACAGGGGTCGTGGATGAGCAGTTCTTC

j_call: TRBJ2-7
d_call: TRBD2
clone_size: -
v_call: TRBV7-9
cdr3_aa: CASSFRLAGELDEQYF
cdr3_nt: TGTGCCAGCAGCTTCCGACTAGCGGGAGAATTGGACGAGCAGTACTTC

j_call: TRBJ1-5
d_call: TRBD1
clone_size: many
v_call: TRBV27
cdr3_aa: CASSFHRGTGKGSNQPQHF
cdr3_nt: TGTGCCAGCAGTTTTCACAGGGGGACAGGGAAAGGCAGCAATCAGCCCCAGCATTTT

j_call: TRBJ1-1
d_call: -
clone_size: many
v_call: TRBV6-2/TRBV6-3
cdr3_aa: CASTRQLPMNTEAFF
cdr3_nt: TGTGCCAGCACTCGACAGCTTCCCATGAACACTGAAGCTTTCTTT

j_call: TRBJ2-1
d_call: TRBD2
clone_size: few
v_call: TRBV19
cdr3_aa: CASSKWLAGGLLYNEQFF
cdr3_nt: TGTGCCAGTAGTAAGTGGCTAGCGGGAGGGCTCCTATACAATGAGCAGTTCTTC

j_call: TRBJ2-7
d_call: TRBD1
clone_size: many
v_call: TRBV6-5
cdr3_aa: CASSYSMTGRLYEQYF
cdr3_nt: TGTGCCAGCAGTTACTCGATGACAGGGCGGCTCTACGAGCAGTACTTC

j_call: TRBJ2-3
d_call: -
clone_size: many
v_call: TRBV7-9
cdr3_aa: CASSHRDGDTQYF
cdr3_nt: TGTGCCAGCAGCCACAGAGACGGTGATACGCAGTATTTT

j_call: TRBJ2-5
d_call: -
clone_size: many
v_call: TRBV6-5
cdr3_aa: CASSYSKHSQETQYF
cdr3_nt: TGTGCCAGCAGTTACTCTAAGCACAGCCAAGAGACCCAGTACTTC

j_call: TRBJ2-3
d_call: -
clone_size: -
v_call: TRBV3-1
cdr3_aa: CASGPGGPPSDTQYF
cdr3_nt: TGTGCCAGCGGACCTGGGGGGCCCCCCTCTGATACGCAGTATTTT

j_call: TRBJ1-1
d_call: TRBD1
clone_size: many
v_call: TRBV12-3/TRBV12-4
cdr3_aa: CASSLGTGLRSEAFF
cdr3_nt: TGTGCCAGCAGTTTAGGGACAGGGCTTCGGTCTGAAGCTTTCTTT

j_call: TRBJ2-7
d_call: -
clone_size: many
v_call: TRBV9
cdr3_aa: CASSVGQRSYEQYF
cdr3_nt: TGTGCCAGCAGCGTCGGACAGCGTTCCTACGAGCAGTACTTC

j_call: TRBJ2-3
d_call: TRBD2
clone_size: many
v_call: TRBV28
cdr3_aa: CASSLAGAQDTQYF
cdr3_nt: TGTGCCAGCAGTTTAGCGGGAGCCCAAGATACGCAGTATTTT

j_call: TRBJ2-2
d_call: -
clone_size: few
v_call: TRBV7-9
cdr3_aa: CASRAGKGSNTGELFF
cdr3_nt: TGTGCCAGCCGTGCCGGAAAGGGCTCGAACACCGGGGAGCTGTTTTTT

j_call: TRBJ1-5
d_call: -
clone_size: few
v_call: TRBV19
cdr3_aa: CASSYRNQPQHF
cdr3_nt: TGTGCCAGTAGTTACAGGAATCAGCCCCAGCATTTT

j_call: TRBJ2-7
d_call: -
clone_size: many
v_call: TRBV9
cdr3_aa: CASSRDRMGEDEQYF
cdr3_nt: TGTGCCAGCAGCAGAGACAGGATGGGAGAGGACGAGCAGTACTTC

j_call: TRBJ1-1
d_call: TRBD1
clone_size: -
v_call: TRBV20-1
cdr3_aa: CSAARDSIYTEAFF
cdr3_nt: TGCAGTGCCGCTCGGGACAGCATTTACACTGAAGCTTTCTTT

j_call: TRBJ1-1
d_call: TRBD1
clone_size: -
v_call: TRBV5-1
cdr3_aa: CASSLVPPTGGRYTEAFF
cdr3_nt: TGCGCCAGCAGCTTGGTCCCACCGACAGGGGGCCGATACACTGAAGCTTTCTTT

j_call: TRBJ2-2
d_call: -
clone_size: -
v_call: TRBV5-1
cdr3_aa: CASSFGRGDTGELFF
cdr3_nt: TGCGCCAGCAGCTTCGGGAGAGGGGACACCGGGGAGCTGTTTTTT

j_call: TRBJ1-5
d_call: -
clone_size: -
v_call: TRBV7-9
cdr3_aa: CASSPTRKDEPQHF
cdr3_nt: TGTGCCAGCAGCCCGACAAGGAAAGATGAGCCCCAGCATTTT

j_call: TRBJ2-7
d_call: TRBD1
clone_size: many
v_call: TRBV28
cdr3_aa: CASSWTGTGLEQYF
cdr3_nt: TGTGCCAGCAGTTGGACCGGGACAGGGCTCGAGCAGTACTTC

j_call: TRBJ2-1
d_call: TRBD2
clone_size: -
v_call: TRBV6-5
cdr3_aa: CASSYGLAGGRGPNEQFF
cdr3_nt: TGTGCCAGCAGTTACGGGCTAGCGGGAGGGAGGGGCCCTAATGAGCAGTTCTTC

j_call: TRBJ2-7
d_call: -
clone_size: -
v_call: TRBV5-4
cdr3_aa: CASSSRDLRQYF
cdr3_nt: TGTGCCAGCAGCTCCAGGGACCTACGGCAGTACTTC

j_call: TRBJ2-7
d_call: TRBD2
clone_size: many
v_call: TRBV3-1
cdr3_aa: CASSQGSGMAYEQYF
cdr3_nt: TGTGCCAGCAGCCAAGGAAGCGGGATGGCCTACGAGCAGTACTTC

j_call: TRBJ2-7
d_call: TRBD1
clone_size: -
v_call: TRBV27
cdr3_aa: CASTGTGHSYEQYF
cdr3_nt: TGTGCCAGCACCGGGACAGGGCACTCCTACGAGCAGTACTTC

j_call: TRBJ2-3
d_call: -
clone_size: many
v_call: TRBV11-2
cdr3_aa: CASSAAGVYGTDTQYF
cdr3_nt: TGTGCCAGCAGCGCAGCCGGAGTTTATGGCACAGATACGCAGTATTTT

j_call: TRBJ1-2
d_call: -
clone_size: -
v_call: TRBV6-1
cdr3_aa: CASSDAGGWDGYTF
cdr3_nt: TGTGCCAGCAGTGACGCTGGGGGGTGGGATGGCTACACCTTC

j_call: TRBJ2-1
d_call: TRBD1
clone_size: many
v_call: TRBV11-3
cdr3_aa: CASSGRDRRSQNEQFF
cdr3_nt: TGTGCCAGCAGCGGACGGGACAGACGATCTCAGAATGAGCAGTTCTTC

j_call: TRBJ1-2
d_call: -
clone_size: few
v_call: TRBV6-1
cdr3_aa: CASSELSPDNYGYTF
cdr3_nt: TGTGCCAGCAGTGAACTCTCTCCCGATAACTATGGCTACACCTTC

j_call: TRBJ1-6
d_call: -
clone_size: many
v_call: TRBV12-3/TRBV12-4
cdr3_aa: CASSLRGSNSPLHF
cdr3_nt: TGTGCCAGCAGTTTAAGGGGGAGTAATTCACCCCTCCACTTT

j_call: TRBJ1-5
d_call: TRBD1
clone_size: -
v_call: TRBV2
cdr3_aa: CAGSDDRAVSHF
cdr3_nt: TGTGCCGGCAGTGACGACAGGGCGGTCTCGCATTTT

j_call: TRBJ2-7
d_call: TRBD2
clone_size: many
v_call: TRBV11-2
cdr3_aa: CASSLADTGTSWSYEQYF
cdr3_nt: TGTGCCAGCAGCTTAGCGGATACAGGGACTAGCTGGAGTTACGAGCAGTACTTC

j_call: TRBJ2-7
d_call: TRBD2
clone_size: many
v_call: TRBV3-1
cdr3_aa: CASSQPGLNYEQYF
cdr3_nt: TGTGCCAGCAGCCAGCCGGGACTAAACTACGAGCAGTACTTC